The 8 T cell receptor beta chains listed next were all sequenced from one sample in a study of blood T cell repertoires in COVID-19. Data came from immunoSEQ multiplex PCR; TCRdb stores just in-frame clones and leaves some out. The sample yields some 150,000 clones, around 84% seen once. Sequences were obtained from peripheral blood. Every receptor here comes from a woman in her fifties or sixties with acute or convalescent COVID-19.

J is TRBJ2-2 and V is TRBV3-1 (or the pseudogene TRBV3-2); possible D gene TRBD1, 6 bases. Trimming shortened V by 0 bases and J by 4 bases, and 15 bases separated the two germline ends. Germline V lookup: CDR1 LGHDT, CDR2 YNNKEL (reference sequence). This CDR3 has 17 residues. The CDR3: CASSQDLTGPGTGELFF. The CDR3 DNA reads TGTGCCAGCAGCCAAGATCTTACAGGGCCGGGCACCGGGGAGCTGTTTTTT.

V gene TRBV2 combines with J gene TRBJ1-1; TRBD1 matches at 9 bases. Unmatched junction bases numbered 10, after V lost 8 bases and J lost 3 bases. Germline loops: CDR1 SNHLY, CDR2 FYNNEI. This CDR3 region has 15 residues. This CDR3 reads CASERDRVLDTEAFF. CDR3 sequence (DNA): TGTGCCAGCGAACGGGACAGGGTCTTAGACACTGAAGCTTTCTTT.

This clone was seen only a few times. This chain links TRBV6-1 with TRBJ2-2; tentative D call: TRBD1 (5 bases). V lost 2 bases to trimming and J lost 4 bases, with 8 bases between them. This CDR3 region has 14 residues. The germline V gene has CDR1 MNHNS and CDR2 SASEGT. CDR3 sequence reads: CASSESRVTGELFF. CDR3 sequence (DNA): TGTGCCAGCAGTGAAAGCAGGGTCACCGGGGAGCTGTTTTTT.

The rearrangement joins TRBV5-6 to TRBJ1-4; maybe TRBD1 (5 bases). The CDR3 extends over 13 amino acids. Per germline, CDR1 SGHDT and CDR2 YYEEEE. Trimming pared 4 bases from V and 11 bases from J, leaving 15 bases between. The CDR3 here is CASSLTGTWKLFF. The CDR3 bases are TGTGCCAGCAGCCTGACCGGGACTTGGAAACTGTTTTTT.

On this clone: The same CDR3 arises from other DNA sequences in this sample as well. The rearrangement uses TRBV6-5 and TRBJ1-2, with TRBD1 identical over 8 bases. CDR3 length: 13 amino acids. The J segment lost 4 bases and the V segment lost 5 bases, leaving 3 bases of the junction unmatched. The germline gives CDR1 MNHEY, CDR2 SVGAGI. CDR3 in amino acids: CASSTGGRYGYTF. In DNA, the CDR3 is TGTGCCAGCAGTACAGGGGGTCGCTATGGCTACACCTTC.

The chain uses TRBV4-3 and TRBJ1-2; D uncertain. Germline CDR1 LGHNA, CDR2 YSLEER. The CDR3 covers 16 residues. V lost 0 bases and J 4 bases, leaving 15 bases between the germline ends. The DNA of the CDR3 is TGCGCCAGCAGCCAAGACACCGGCGGCGTTGGCTATGGCTACACCTTC. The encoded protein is CASSQDTGGVGYGYTF.

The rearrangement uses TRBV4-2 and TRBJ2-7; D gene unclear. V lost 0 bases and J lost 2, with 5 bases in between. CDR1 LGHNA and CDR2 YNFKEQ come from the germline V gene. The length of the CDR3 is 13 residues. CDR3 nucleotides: TGTGCCAGCAGCCAAGATCAGGCCTACGAGCAGTACTTC. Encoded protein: CASSQDQAYEQYF.

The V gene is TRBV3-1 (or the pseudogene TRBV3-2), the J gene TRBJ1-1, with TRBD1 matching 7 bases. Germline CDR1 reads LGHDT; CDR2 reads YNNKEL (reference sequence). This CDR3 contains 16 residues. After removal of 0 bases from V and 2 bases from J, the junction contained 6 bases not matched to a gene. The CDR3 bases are TGTGCCAGCAGCCAAGAGGAGGGGGCCCTCAACACTGAAGCTTTCTTT. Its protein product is CASSQEEGALNTEAFF.